A single sample gave rise to the 2 T cell receptor beta chains below, sequenced in a study of molecular identifiers for immune sequencing clone quantification. TCRdb itself ran the PCR reads through MiXCR, one entry per CDR3 protein. The sample includes approximately 500,000 distinct CDR3 sequences, around 23% of them seen just once. The sequencing sample was made of naive CD8+ T cells from blood, with Jurkat cell RNA spiked in. Subset defined: FACS-sorted CD8+CD4-CCR7+CD45RA+ naive T cells. Receptor source: a human donor in good health. Some libraries in this study had Jurkat cell RNA spiked in.

This clonotype occurred a few times. The chain has TRBV11-2 and TRBJ2-7; tentative D call: TRBD2 (6 bases). The CDR3 covers 16 residues. Trimming cost V 5 bases and J 0 bases, with 17 bases left between them. Germline CDR1 and CDR2: SGHAT and FQNNGV. As DNA, the CDR3 is TGTGCCAGCAGCCCCCGGACTACTTCGAGCTCCTACGAGCAGTACTTC. Protein sequence: CASSPRTTSSSYEQYF. Variable domain in full (rest from reference TRBV11-2 and TRBJ2-7): EAGVAQSPRYKIIEKRQSVAFWCNPISGHATLYWYQQILGQGPKLLIQFQNNGVVDDSQLPKDRFSAERLKGVDSTLKIQPAKLEDSAVYLCASSPRTTSSSYEQYFGPGTRLTVT.

This clonotype was seen more than once but under ten times. The chain employs TRBV7-6 and TRBJ2-1; 8 bases align to TRBD1. V lost 6 bases to trimming and J lost 7 bases; unmatched junction nucleotides: 2. CDR3 length: 12 residues. Germline V gene lookup returns CDR1 SGHVS and CDR2 FNYEAQ. The CDR3 coding sequence is TGTGCCAGCAGGGACAGGGAGAATGAGCAGTTCTTC. This codes for CASRDRENEQFF.